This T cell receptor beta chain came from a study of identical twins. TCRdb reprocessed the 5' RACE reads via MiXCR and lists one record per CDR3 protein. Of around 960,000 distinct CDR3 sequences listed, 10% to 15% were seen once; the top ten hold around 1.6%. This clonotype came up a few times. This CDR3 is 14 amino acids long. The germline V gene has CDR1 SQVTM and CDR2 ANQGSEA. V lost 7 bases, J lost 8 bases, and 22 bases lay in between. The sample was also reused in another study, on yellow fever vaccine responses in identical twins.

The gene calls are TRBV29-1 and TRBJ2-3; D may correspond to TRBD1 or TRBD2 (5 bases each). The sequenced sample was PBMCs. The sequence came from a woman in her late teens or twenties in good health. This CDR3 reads CSGLLEGRAATQYF. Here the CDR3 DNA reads TGCAGCGGTTTACTAGAGGGGAGAGCAGCTACGCAGTATTTT.